The sequence of this T cell receptor (beta chain) was determined in a study of T cell responses to AZD1222 COVID-19 vaccine (dated by TCRdb to the early 2020s). For the study in its entirety: AZD1222 recipients given second doses at about 4 weeks or at about 12 weeks were pooled, since spike-specific TCR depth and breadth were not found to differ between the two schedules. A total of 233 trial participants underwent TCR sequencing, of whom some 210 received two doses of AZD1222 and some 26 received two doses of the MenACWY control vaccine. Trial participants were enrolled by age into subgroups of 18-55, 56-69 and 70-plus years, and about 150, 27 and 61 TCR-sequenced participants, respectively, were included in these subgroups.

V ends up 3 bases short and J 3 bases short, with an unmatched junction base count of 11. The CDR3 runs 18 amino acids, cysteine and phenylalanine included. The sequence is cut down to CDR3 DNA, 54 bases in frame from base 1. According to the germline V gene, CDR1 reads SGHTA and CDR2 reads FQGNSA. The paper's findings and limits, for the study overall: Most participants were white British and females outnumbered males, and the authors suggested that clonal diversity may have been underestimated. After two AZD1222 doses, both the breadth and the depth of spike-specific TCRs were significantly higher than at day 0 and than in MenACWY recipients. Vaccine-associated CD4 TCRs spanned the whole spike protein, with dominant responses in regions 160-218 and 743-854. In the small 56-69-year group, the increase in depth fell short of significance, most likely because of low power. Because no day 14 peak-response samples were available, the repertoires could be characterized only after the peak T cell response. Epitopes outside the regions mutated in the B.1.351 and B.1.1.7 variants were reportedly recognized by nearly half of the unique spike-specific TCRs. Conclusions about previously exposed vaccinees are limited, since just five to seven AZD1222 recipients were seropositive for SARS-CoV-2 at baseline.

This specimen's time point label, interpreted: baseline before first vaccination. Vaccinee samples were obtained from the UK trials COV001 and COV002, which included a single-blind randomized controlled phase 2/3 trial of AZD1222 (ChAdOx1 nCoV-19) in healthy adults. Trial participant PBMC samples were collected at day 0 and day 28 after the second dose for TCRbeta chain sequencing. The CDR3 regions of human TCRbeta chains were analyzed by immunosequencing. For the original study's pipeline: TCRs in the repertoires were matched against a reference library of SARS-CoV-2-specific TCRs that had been generated with the MIRA antigen-specificity platform. Breadth meant the fraction of unique TCRs that were SARS-CoV-2-associated, whereas depth meant the fraction of total T cells that were SARS-CoV-2-associated. Using the MIRA data, each spike-specific TCR was assigned both to the spike region to which the TCR was reactive and to a CD4 or CD8 class. Log10-transformed breadth and depth values were compared by one-way ANOVA with Sidak's multiple comparisons tests. In TCRdb, the immuneACCESS table is reduced to in-frame sequences with V and J assigned. These tables do not hold every clone; where another copy was compared, an unresolved V gene accounts for under half, and the others remain unexplained. That table is the source of V, J and clone size, and D and trimming were worked out from the DNA. This sample gives tens of thousands of clones in total; about 88% of them show up just once. Roughly a tenth of the sample goes to the ten largest clones.

This clone has a handful of counts. The antigen it recognizes is unknown. Per-nucleotide qualities are absent, and no much larger clonotype sits a single base away. Material: peripheral blood, obtained on day 0 of AZD1222 vaccination. The TCR sequence derives from an adult in good health. The chain is assembled from TRBV7-2 and TRBJ2-7; TRBD2 fits 13 bases in the junction. The encoded CDR3 is CASSFSGTSGDPNYEQYF. The DNA is as follows: TGTGCCAGCAGCTTCTCCGGGACTAGCGGGGACCCAAACTACGAGCAGTACTTC.